These 2 T cell receptor beta chains were all obtained from the same sample, sequenced in a study of Ad26.COV2.S vaccination and SARS-CoV-2 variants. Generated by immunoSEQ multiplex PCR, the TCRdb table keeps only in-frame clones and is missing some. The profile shows approximately 350,000 clones, 80% to 90% of them singletons. Treatment described: roughly 18 received Ad26.COV2.S at low or high dose, single or two shots; roughly five received placebo; per-sample allocation not given. It was on day 63 after the first vaccine or placebo injection that samples were taken. This specimen consisted of peripheral blood, obtained in a trial of Ad26.COV2.S vaccine versus placebo. The receptors derive from a person aged 18 to 59 who received the Ad26.COV2.S COVID-19 vaccine or a placebo.

V is TRBV4-2 and J is TRBJ2-7, with D maybe TRBD1 (5 bases). Germline V gene data show CDR1 as LGHNA and CDR2 as YNFKEQ. The CDR3 is made up of 16 amino acids. Trimming left V 4 bases short and J 2 bases short, with 18 bases between. The CDR3 nucleotides read TGTGCCAGCAGCCCCTCTTCAAGGGGCTTCACCTACGAGCAGTACTTC. Protein: CASSPSSRGFTYEQYF.

The chain carries TRBV6-5 and TRBJ2-7, with D uncertain. The CDR3 loop spans 11 amino acids. V lost 7 bases, J lost 5 bases, and 9 bases lay in between. Germline V gene lookup returns CDR1 MNHEY and CDR2 SVGAGI. Here the CDR3 DNA reads TGTGCCAGCACTCGCGCCGACGAGCAGTACTTC. Protein sequence: CASTRADEQYF.